A selection of T cell receptor beta chains follows, all from one sample in a study of blood T cell repertoires in COVID-19. Some clones are missing from TCRdb's copy, which holds only in-frame ones; the method was immunoSEQ multiplex PCR. The profile covers about 160,000 clones, with around 92% appearing a single time and more than 4.5% taken by the ten largest. The sequencing sample was made of peripheral blood. These receptor sequences come from a man younger than 45 with COVID-19, enrolled during active disease. The CDR3 runs from the conserved cysteine through the conserved F or W. Each record gives: V gene, D gene, J gene, clone size, CDR3 DNA, CDR3 protein. D genes are given only for firm matches. Expanded clones are given a class, and other clones once, few, many or no size at all.

TRBV25-1	TRBD1	TRBJ1-4	-	TGTGCCAGCAACGGACAGGGAAAAGAAAAACTGTTTTTT	CASNGQGKEKLFF
TRBV7-2	-	TRBJ2-1	-	TGTGCCAGCAGCTTAGGAGGCGCAGGGGCTCGTGGGGCGCAGTTCTTC	CASSLGGAGARGAQFF
TRBV7-2	TRBD1	TRBJ2-7	-	TGTGCCAGCAGCCAACCACCGGGACAGGGCTACGAGCAGTACTTC	CASSQPPGQGYEQYF
TRBV19	TRBD1	TRBJ2-7	-	TGTGCCAGTAGTACGGGACAGTACTACGAGCAGTACTTC	CASSTGQYYEQYF
TRBV7-8	TRBD1	TRBJ2-7	-	TGTGCCAGCAGCTTAACCGGGACAGGGACCTACGAGCAGTACTTC	CASSLTGTGTYEQYF
TRBV9	-	TRBJ1-3	once	TGTGCCAGCAGCCTTACGGATTTCAGGGCTAGCTCTGGAAACACCATATATTTT	CASSLTDFRASSGNTIYF
TRBV5-4	-	TRBJ1-1	-	TGTGCCAGCAGCCCCCCCCCTGGACACAAGAACACTGAAGCTTTCTTT	CASSPPPGHKNTEAFF
TRBV9	TRBD1	TRBJ1-2	-	TGTGCCAGCAGCCTCGACGCCCGAGACAGGGGGGAAGGCTACACCTTC	CASSLDARDRGEGYTF
TRBV7-9	TRBD1	TRBJ1-5	-	TGTGCCAGCAGCTCCGACGGGACAGGGGCTCAGCCCCAGCATTTT	CASSSDGTGAQPQHF
TRBV19	TRBD1	TRBJ2-2	once	TGTGCCAGTAAAAAAATGGGACAGGGTAACACCGGGGAGCTGTTTTTT	CASKKMGQGNTGELFF
TRBV6-4	-	TRBJ1-2	once	TGTGCCAGCAGTGACTCCAGCTATGGCTACACCTTC	CASSDSSYGYTF
TRBV5-5	TRBD1	TRBJ1-1	-	TGTGCCAGCAGCTTCTCAGGGGGGAAGGCCACTGAAGCTTTCTTT	CASSFSGGKATEAFF
TRBV7-2	TRBD2	TRBJ2-3	-	TGTGCCAGCGGGACTAGCAACGATTGGGATACGCAGTATTTT	CASGTSNDWDTQYF
TRBV9	-	TRBJ1-4	-	TGTGCCAGCAGTAGTGGGCCAACTAATGAAAAACTGTTTTTT	CASSSGPTNEKLFF
TRBV5-1	TRBD1	TRBJ2-1	-	TGCGCCAGCAGCTTGGTCGGGACAGGGCTATACAATGAGCAGTTCTTC	CASSLVGTGLYNEQFF
TRBV11-2	-	TRBJ2-5	-	TGTGCCAGCAGCTTAGGTGTTGGAACAGACCAAGAGACCCAGTACTTC	CASSLGVGTDQETQYF
TRBV7-8	-	TRBJ1-1	-	TGTGCCAGCAGCTTATTTCGGGGGGCAGGCACTGAAGCTTTCTTT	CASSLFRGAGTEAFF
TRBV9	-	TRBJ1-2	-	TGTGCCAGCAGCGACCTAGGGGATGGCTACACCTTC	CASSDLGDGYTF
TRBV28	-	TRBJ2-1	-	TGTGCCAGCAGTTTCGGGTATCGAGAGCAGTTCTTC	CASSFGYREQFF
TRBV4-3	-	TRBJ1-6	-	TGCGCCAGCAGCCAAGGCCCGGCGGTAAATTCACCCCTCCACTTT	CASSQGPAVNSPLHF
TRBV7-2	-	TRBJ2-2	-	TGTGCCAGCAGCCCAGGGTCCTTCACCGGGGAGCTGTTTTTT	CASSPGSFTGELFF
TRBV7-9	-	TRBJ2-7	-	TGTGCCAGCAGCTTAGAACAAATCTCCTACGAGCAGTACTTC	CASSLEQISYEQYF
TRBV19	TRBD1	TRBJ2-7	-	TGTGCCAGTAGTATAGCTTCCGGGACAGGGACCTACGAGCAGTACTTC	CASSIASGTGTYEQYF
TRBV9	-	TRBJ2-1	-	TGTGCCAGCACCACCGGGACTGGGGACAATGAGCAGTTCTTC	CASTTGTGDNEQFF
TRBV2	-	TRBJ1-2	-	TGTGCCAGCAGTGCGAGGAATTATTATGGCTACACCTTC	CASSARNYYGYTF
TRBV6-2/TRBV6-3	-	TRBJ2-5	once	TGTGCCAGCAGTTACTGGGGGACACTAGAGACCCAGTACTTC	CASSYWGTLETQYF
TRBV4-1	-	TRBJ2-3	-	TGCGCCAGCAGGCCTGGGGCAGTTACCACAGATACGCAGTATTTT	CASRPGAVTTDTQYF
TRBV6-1	TRBD1	TRBJ2-7	once	TGTGCCAGCAGTGAAGCGCAGGGGGCTTCCTACGAGCAGTACTTC	CASSEAQGASYEQYF
TRBV6-6	-	TRBJ1-1	-	TGTGCCAGCACCCCTCCCCCGCAGGGCCTTGAAGCTTTCTTT	CASTPPPQGLEAFF
TRBV7-7	TRBD2	TRBJ2-1	-	TGTGCCAGCAGCTTACTAGCGGGAGATTTTAATGAGCAGTTCTTC	CASSLLAGDFNEQFF
TRBV7-2	TRBD1	TRBJ1-4	-	TGTGCCAGCAGCTTAGGGCCGGGACAGGGGGGCGAAAAACTGTTTTTT	CASSLGPGQGGEKLFF
TRBV5-6	TRBD1	TRBJ2-7	-	TGTGCCAGCAGCTTGGAAGGGGGCCTCTACGAGCAGTACTTC	CASSLEGGLYEQYF
TRBV5-8	TRBD1	TRBJ2-7	-	TGTGCCAGCAGCTTGGACAGGGGGCCTTCCTACGAGCAGTACTTC	CASSLDRGPSYEQYF
TRBV4-2	-	TRBJ1-1	-	TGTGCCAGCAAGCCCGGGGGGAATACTGAAGCTTTCTTT	CASKPGGNTEAFF
TRBV28	TRBD2	TRBJ2-5	-	TGTGCCAGCAGTTTATCAGCGGGAAGGGTCGAGACCCAGTACTTC	CASSLSAGRVETQYF
TRBV19	-	TRBJ2-7	-	TGTGCCAGCCACTTGGCCGACAGAGCCTACGAGCAGTACTTC	CASHLADRAYEQYF
TRBV7-2	TRBD1	TRBJ2-7	-	TGTGCCAGCAGCTTAGGGACAGGAAGCTACGAGCAGTACTTC	CASSLGTGSYEQYF
TRBV3-1/TRBV3-2	-	TRBJ2-7	-	TGTGCCAGCAGCCACTTTCTAACCTACGAGCAGTACTTC	CASSHFLTYEQYF
TRBV6-5	TRBD1	TRBJ2-7	-	TGTGCCAGCACCTCAGACAGGGACAGGACCTACGAGCAGTACTTC	CASTSDRDRTYEQYF
TRBV7-2	TRBD2	TRBJ2-1	-	TGTGCCAGCAGCGCCAGTAGCGGGAGCTACAATGAGCAGTTCTTC	CASSASSGSYNEQFF
TRBV7-9	TRBD1	TRBJ2-3	-	TGTGCCAGCAGCACAAAACAGGGGGCAGATACGCAGTATTTT	CASSTKQGADTQYF
TRBV19	TRBD2	TRBJ2-5	-	TGTGCCAGTAGTGTGACTAGCGGGTTGGAGACCCAGTACTTC	CASSVTSGLETQYF